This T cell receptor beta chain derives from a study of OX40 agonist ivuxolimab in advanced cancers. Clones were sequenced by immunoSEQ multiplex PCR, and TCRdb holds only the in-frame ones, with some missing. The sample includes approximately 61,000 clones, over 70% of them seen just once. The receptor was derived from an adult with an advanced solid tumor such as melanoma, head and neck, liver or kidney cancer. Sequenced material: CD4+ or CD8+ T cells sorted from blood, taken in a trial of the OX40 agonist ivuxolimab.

In DNA, the CDR3 is TGTGCCAGCAGCCCAAGTAGGGCCTCCTACGAGCAGTACTTC. Translating gives CASSPSRASYEQYF. This chain links TRBV7-2 with TRBJ2-7; D not certain. CDR1 and CDR2 (germline): SGHTA, FQGNSA. V lost 5 bases to trimming and J lost 0 bases, with 11 bases between them. CDR3 length: 14 residues.